Listed below are T cell receptor beta chains from one sample, sequenced in a study of blood T cell repertoires in COVID-19. The table came from immunoSEQ multiplex PCR; TCRdb's copy has only in-frame clones and leaves some out. This repertoire shows approximately 170,000 clones, about 80% found once; its top ten account for roughly 20%. Material for sequencing was peripheral blood. These receptors were collected from a woman over 75 with acute or convalescent COVID-19. Each CDR3 is given with its conserved first and last residue. Where a row states a size, it is once, few, many or the class of an expanded clone; other rows omit it.

V	size	J	CDR3
TRBV5-1	-	TRBJ2-5	CASSLNLAGAAGRETQYF
TRBV7-9	-	TRBJ1-4	CASSLFGATNEKLFF
TRBV28	-	TRBJ2-7	CASRRLAGVHEQYF
TRBV5-1	-	TRBJ2-2	CASSLARGRAVGELFF
TRBV10-3	-	TRBJ2-1	CAISVTAGGSPYNEQFF
TRBV29-1	-	TRBJ2-2	CSAGTGGSIANTGELFF
TRBV5-1	once	TRBJ2-7	CASSFSGPEQYF
TRBV27	-	TRBJ2-7	CASSFRYHSYEQYF
TRBV29-1	-	TRBJ2-3	CSVGRGTSTDTQYF
TRBV5-1	-	TRBJ2-1	CASIEYPSGSGEQFF
TRBV30	-	TRBJ1-5	CAWRGSGNQPQHF
TRBV2	-	TRBJ1-2	CASLQGEGGYTF
TRBV7-7	-	TRBJ2-1	CASSLATGGEQFF
TRBV29-1	-	TRBJ2-7	CSASENDYEQYF
TRBV18	-	TRBJ1-5	CASSPGTETNQPQHF
TRBV5-1	-	TRBJ2-7	CASSPVGTVGPGSSYEQYF
TRBV10-3	-	TRBJ1-1	CAISLGEGEAFF
TRBV4-1	-	TRBJ2-2	CASSQARLAGLTGELFF
TRBV14	-	TRBJ1-2	CASSQFDRGDGYTF
TRBV28	-	TRBJ2-7	CASTTASYEQYF
TRBV14	-	TRBJ2-3	CASSPNRGGAGTDTQYF
TRBV18	-	TRBJ2-5	CASSPGDRAGQETQYF
TRBV5-4	once	TRBJ1-4	CASSVAQGAEKLFF
TRBV6-5	-	TRBJ2-1	CATSRSGSLNEQFF
TRBV19	-	TRBJ1-1	CASSIELFTFTEAFF
TRBV21-1	-	TRBJ2-1	CASSKKGGLAGALPYNEQFF
TRBV27	once	TRBJ1-3	CASSLRWGTSGNTIYF
TRBV7-2	once	TRBJ2-3	CASSLMWGATDTQYF
TRBV6-2/TRBV6-3	-	TRBJ2-7	CASSSGTSGTSSSYEQYF
TRBV6-2/TRBV6-3	-	TRBJ2-7	CASSLEGASYEQYF
TRBV28	-	TRBJ1-5	CASSSPQGRKYSSNQPQHF
TRBV6-5	-	TRBJ1-5	CASSSRNQPQHF
TRBV19	once	TRBJ1-6	CASNQGAGNHSPLHF
TRBV14	-	TRBJ1-1	CASSQDLMNTEAFF
TRBV7-9	-	TRBJ2-1	CASSLALGVVNEQFF
TRBV7-6	-	TRBJ2-1	CASSQTGIVYNEQFF
TRBV2	once	TRBJ2-3	CASSGQGSTQYF
TRBV5-5	-	TRBJ1-1	CASSLFDGHTEAFF
TRBV3-1/TRBV3-2	-	TRBJ2-3	CASSQVSTDTQYF
TRBV19	-	TRBJ1-4	CASSRGSQGTTNEKLFF